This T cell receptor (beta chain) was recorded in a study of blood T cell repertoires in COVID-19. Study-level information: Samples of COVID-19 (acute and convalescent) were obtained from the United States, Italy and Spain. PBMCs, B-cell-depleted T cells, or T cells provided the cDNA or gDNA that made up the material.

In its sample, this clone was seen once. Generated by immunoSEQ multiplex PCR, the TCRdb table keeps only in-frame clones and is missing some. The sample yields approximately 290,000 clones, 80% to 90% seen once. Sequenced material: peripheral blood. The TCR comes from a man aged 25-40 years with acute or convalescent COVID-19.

The CDR3 reads CASSPKGLAGGQETQYF. The CDR3 nucleotides are TGTGCCAGCTCACCTAAAGGACTAGCGGGGGGCCAAGAGACCCAGTACTTC. V usage is TRBV18 and J usage is TRBJ2-5; 14 bases are a match to TRBD2. Germline lookup yields CDR1 KGHSH and CDR2 LQKENI. V shed 3 bases, J shed 1 base, and the junction held 4 bases outside the gene matches. The CDR3 extends over 17 amino acids.